One sample yielded the 28 T cell receptor beta chains listed below, sequenced in a study of T cells in Graves' hyperthyroidism and ophthalmopathy. Amplified regions were TCR beta CDR3 sequences from RNA transcripts. Researchers ran a first-round RT-PCR on the TCR CDR3 using the HTBI primer set. From the multiplex PCR reads, TCRdb called clonotypes with MiXCR, one entry per CDR3 protein. The table has more than 500,000 distinct CDR3 sequences, around 15% seen once. What was sequenced was blood. These receptors were obtained from a woman younger than 45 with Graves' ophthalmopathy.

This clonotype occurred many times. The gene calls are TRBV27 and TRBJ2-2; no firm D call. CDR3 length equals 13 residues. Germline V gene data show CDR1 as MNHEY and CDR2 as SMNVEV (reference sequence). Deletions cut 4 bases from V and 4 bases from J, with 7 bases between. The CDR3 DNA reads TGTGCCAGCAGTTCCGCCCTCACCGGGGAGCTGTTTTTT. This translates into CASSSALTGELFF.

This clonotype was seen repeatedly, ten times or more. The chain recombines TRBV5-1 with TRBJ2-1; 12 bases align to TRBD2. With 0 bases clipped from V and 2 bases from J, the junction kept 6 bases outside the gene matches. The CDR3 is made up of 18 amino acids. Germline loops: CDR1 SGHRS, CDR2 YFSETQ. The CDR3: CASSLGGLAGQAYNEQFF. The CDR3 bases are TGCGCCAGCAGCTTGGGGGGACTAGCGGGTCAGGCCTACAATGAGCAGTTCTTC.

This clonotype occurred many times. The chain has TRBV30 and TRBJ2-3; D could derive from TRBD1 or TRBD2 (5 bases each). The length of the CDR3 is 13 residues. The germline V gene encodes CDR1 GTSNPN and CDR2 SVGIG (reference sequence). The ends were cut back, 4 bases at V and 5 bases at J, with 13 bases in the middle. CDR3 sequence (DNA): TGTGCCTGGACCCGGGACGTTGGAGATACGCAGTATTTT. Translating it yields CAWTRDVGDTQYF. Full variable domain (missing parts from reference TRBV30 and TRBJ2-3): SQTIHQWPATLVQPVGSPLSLECTVEGTSNPNLYWYRQAAGRGLQLLFYSVGIGQISSEVPQNLSASRPQDRQFILSSKKLLLSDSGFYLCAWTRDVGDTQYFGPGTRLTVL.

This clonotype was seen more than once but under ten times. The CDR3 bases are TGTGCCAGCAGCTTAGGCCCGGGACTAGCGTCGGAGACCCAGTACTTC. As protein: CASSLGPGLASETQYF. J is TRBJ2-5 and V is TRBV7-2; 10 nucleotides agree with TRBD2. CDR1 and CDR2 from the germline V gene are SGHTA and FQGNSA. The CDR3 totals 16 residues. V shed 1 base and J 5 bases; nucleotides not matched to a gene: 7.

This clonotype was seen at least ten times. The DNA for the CDR3 is TGTGCCAGCAGTCGACAGGGATCAAATGAGCAGTTCTTC. Translation: CASSRQGSNEQFF. The V gene is TRBV28, the J gene TRBJ2-1, with 7 bases fitting TRBD1. From germline, CDR1 is MDHEN and CDR2 SYDVKM. Unmatched junction bases numbered 5, after V lost 5 bases and J lost 7 bases. This CDR3 is built from 13 residues.

This clonotype occurred a few times. This chain connects TRBV13 to TRBJ2-1; 11 bases are shared with TRBD2. The CDR3 length is 16 residues. The ends lost 5 bases at V and 6 bases at J; junction bases unmatched: 9. The germline V gene has CDR1 PRHDT and CDR2 FYEKMQ (reference sequence). As DNA, the CDR3 is TGTGCCAGCAGCCCCACAGGTAGCGGGAGGGCCAATGAGCAGTTCTTC. Protein sequence: CASSPTGSGRANEQFF.

This chain connects TRBV25-1 to TRBJ1-1, with a possible D match to TRBD1 (5 bases). V was cut by 4 bases and J by 6 bases, with 15 bases left in between. From germline, CDR1 is MGHDK and CDR2 SYGVNS. The CDR3 covers 14 residues. The CDR3 nucleotides read TGTGCCAGCAGTGTAGGAGGGGTTAAGGCTGAAGCTTTCTTT. Its protein is CASSVGGVKAEAFF.

This clonotype was picked up a small number of times. The DNA is left out, because the CDR3 cannot be placed on it with certainty; the CDR3 is given as TCRdb lists it. The genes are TRBV27 and TRBJ2-2; the DNA was not compared with TRBD1, the D call given in the table. The CDR3 contains 18 residues when both ends are counted. Germline loops: CDR1 MNHEY, CDR2 SMNVEV (reference sequence). CDR3 residues: CASTLQGGHDGTPGSCFF.

This clonotype was observed many times. This sequence joins TRBV2 and TRBJ2-3; D is perhaps TRBD2 (6 bases). V was cut by 5 bases and J by 2 bases, with 17 bases left in between. In germline, CDR1 is SNHLY, CDR2 FYNNEI. The CDR3 is 16 amino acids. The CDR3 coding sequence is TGTGCCAGCAGTCTCTCGAGCGGGCAGATCACAGATACGCAGTATTTT. Protein sequence: CASSLSSGQITDTQYF.

This clonotype was detected only a few times. The chain uses TRBV14 and TRBJ2-3; D possibly corresponds to TRBD2 (5 bases). The CDR3 loop spans 15 amino acids. Germline-derived CDR1 and CDR2 are SGHDN and FVKESK. Trimming took 4 bases from V and 6 from J, leaving 17 bases between them. CDR3: CASSRKPPGGDTQYF. DNA of the CDR3: TGTGCCAGCAGCCGAAAGCCGCCGGGCGGGGATACGCAGTATTTT.

This sequence joins TRBV7-2 and TRBJ2-7; D may be TRBD1 or TRBD2 (5 bases each). V lost 6 bases and J lost 4, with 13 bases in between. The germline V gene has CDR1 SGHTA and CDR2 FQGNSA. CDR3 size: 13 residues. CDR3 residues: CASRYRDGYEQYF. The CDR3, as DNA: TGTGCCAGCAGATATCGGGACGGTTACGAGCAGTACTTC. Variable domain in full (rest from reference TRBV7-2 and TRBJ2-7): GAGVSQSPSNKVTEKGKDVELRCDPISGHTALYWYRQSLGQGLEFLIYFQGNSAPDKSGLPSDRFSAERTGGSVSTLTIQRTQQEDSAVYLCASRYRDGYEQYFGPGTRLTVT.

The chain's CDR3 is CASSDTGAHGYTF. For the CDR3, the DNA is TGTGCCAGCAGCGATACAGGGGCCCATGGCTACACCTTC. The chain employs TRBV7-6 and TRBJ1-2; 7 nucleotides agree with TRBD1. The CDR3 has 13 amino acids. Germline trimming cut 5 bases from V and 6 bases from J; bases unmatched to any gene: 6. Germline values: CDR1 SGHVS, CDR2 FNYEAQ.

This clonotype was observed a handful of times. V and J are TRBV19 and TRBJ2-5; D gene uncertain. Per germline, CDR1 LNHDA and CDR2 SQIVND (reference sequence). V gave up 4 bases and J gave up 5 bases, with 11 bases separating them. The CDR3 has 13 amino acids. In DNA form, the CDR3 reads TGTGCCAGTAGTAACAGACTTGGGGAGACCCAGTACTTC. This translates into CASSNRLGETQYF.

This clonotype occurred many times. The V gene is TRBV18, the J gene TRBJ2-7, with 7 bases lining up with TRBD1. Germline loops: CDR1 KGHSH, CDR2 LQKENI. The CDR3 spans 15 residues. V lost 1 base to trimming and J lost 2 bases; unmatched junction nucleotides: 5. The CDR3 DNA is TGTGCCAGCTCACCACAGGTAGGGGGCCCCTACGAGCAGTACTTC. Translating gives CASSPQVGGPYEQYF.

The CDR3 here is CASSSSNLIKQYF. In DNA, the CDR3 is TGTGCCAGCAGCTCCTCCAACCTGATCAAGCAGTACTTC. The rearrangement links TRBV11-2 to TRBJ2-7; D unclear. V gave up 4 bases and J gave up 8 bases, with 15 bases separating them. Per the germline V gene, CDR1 is SGHAT and CDR2 is FQNNGV. The CDR3 runs to 13 residues.

This clonotype showed up many times. The rearrangement uses TRBV3-1 and TRBJ1-5, with TRBD1 matching 8 bases. The CDR3 is 14 residues long. With 3 bases clipped from V and 4 bases from J, the junction kept 2 bases outside the gene matches. Germline-derived CDR1 and CDR2 are LGHDT and YNNKEL (reference sequence). The CDR3 nucleotides read TGTGCCAGCAGCCAGGGACAGGAGAATCAGCCCCAGCATTTT. Translation gives CASSQGQENQPQHF.

This clonotype was recorded many times. The V and J genes are TRBV11-2 and TRBJ2-1, with TRBD1 matching 7 bases. The germline V gene encodes CDR1 SGHAT and CDR2 FQNNGV. The CDR3 is made up of 17 amino acids. J lost 1 base, V lost 5 bases, and 11 bases had no gene match. This chain's CDR3 is CASSSGQALYSYNEQFF. Here the CDR3 DNA reads TGTGCCAGCAGCAGCGGACAGGCCTTGTATTCCTACAATGAGCAGTTCTTC.

This clonotype showed up many times. This chain uses TRBV9 with TRBJ2-7, with TRBD2 as a possible D gene (6 bases). Trimming cost V 0 bases and J 7 bases, with 14 bases left between them. The CDR3 has 14 residues. The germline gives CDR1 SGDLS, CDR2 YYNGEE. The CDR3 loop reads CASSVGWDSGEQYF. DNA of the CDR3: TGTGCCAGCAGCGTAGGGTGGGACTCGGGTGAGCAGTACTTC.

The J gene is TRBJ2-2, the V gene TRBV5-1; D gene ambiguous. This CDR3 contains 16 residues. With 0 bases removed from V and 1 base from J, the gap between germline ends came to 10 bases. Looked up from germline, CDR1 is SGHRS and CDR2 is YFSETQ. The CDR3 DNA is TGCGCCAGCAGCTTGGCCGGCAGATTGAACACCGGGGAGCTGTTTTTT. It translates to CASSLAGRLNTGELFF.

Many counts were recorded for this clonotype. The gene calls are TRBV20-1 and TRBJ1-4, with D possibly TRBD1 on 5 matching bases. CDR3 size: 14 residues. V was clipped by 0 bases and J by 4 bases, with 9 bases between them. Germline CDR1 reads DFQATT; CDR2 reads SNEGSKA (reference sequence). CDR3 amino acids: CSARDYRSNEKLFF. As DNA, the CDR3 is TGCAGTGCTAGAGATTACAGGAGTAATGAAAAACTGTTTTTT.

This clonotype occurred a few times. This sequence joins TRBV6-1 and TRBJ2-7; 9 bases line up with TRBD2. V trimming: 7 bases; J trimming: 1 base; junction bases outside the gene matches: 14. The germline CDR1 and CDR2 sequences are MNHNS and SASEGT. This CDR3 is built from 17 residues. Here the CDR3 DNA reads TGTGCCAGCACCCCTCAGGGGCGGGAGGGCCTATCCTACGAGCAGTACTTC. It codes for CASTPQGREGLSYEQYF.

Ten or more counts support this clonotype. The chain uses TRBV5-8 and TRBJ1-1; D call uncertain. V dropped 4 bases and J dropped 3 bases, with 16 bases sitting between them. CDR3 length: 15 amino acids. Germline CDR1 and CDR2: SGHTS and YDEGEE. The CDR3: CASSPRAARDTEAFF. DNA of the CDR3: TGTGCCAGCAGCCCGAGGGCAGCAAGGGACACTGAAGCTTTCTTT.

This clonotype was seen many times. The chain uses TRBV18 and TRBJ2-7; D is undetermined. The CDR3 consists of 13 residues. Trimming removed 1 base from V and 1 base from J, with 5 bases in between. The germline V gene encodes CDR1 KGHSH and CDR2 LQKENI. CDR3 loop: CASSPQTSYEQYF. The CDR3 DNA reads TGTGCCAGCTCACCACAGACATCCTACGAGCAGTACTTC.

V usage is TRBV20-1 and J usage is TRBJ1-3, with D uncertain. The CDR3 spans 13 residues. V was shortened by 6 bases and J by 0 bases, with 9 bases between the two germline ends. In germline, CDR1 is DFQATT, CDR2 SNEGSKA (reference sequence). CDR3 nucleotide sequence: TGCAGTGCCGGAAGGTTCTCTGGAAACACCATATATTTT. Encoded protein: CSAGRFSGNTIYF.

Many counts were recorded for this clonotype. V is TRBV11-2 and J is TRBJ2-1; D is possibly TRBD2 (5 bases). Trimming cost V 2 bases and J 11 bases, with 16 bases left between them. The CDR3 has 14 residues. CDR1 and CDR2 from the germline V gene are SGHAT and FQNNGV. CDR3 amino acids: CASSLTSGRSKQFF. CDR3 in DNA: TGTGCCAGCAGCTTAACTAGTGGGCGGTCTAAGCAGTTCTTC.

The table lists this clonotype with many counts. This chain uses TRBV12-3 or TRBV12-4 with TRBJ2-3; D unresolved. The CDR3 spans 13 residues. Deletions cut 4 bases from V and 2 bases from J, with 7 bases between. The CDR3 region is CASSWLTTDTQYF. The CDR3 DNA reads as TGTGCCAGCAGTTGGCTAACCACAGATACGCAGTATTTT.

The chain is built from TRBV29-1 and TRBJ2-4; 9 bases line up with TRBD1. Looked up from germline, CDR1 is SQVTM and CDR2 is ANQGSEA. The CDR3 runs 17 residues. V lost 5 bases and J lost 1; bases outside the gene matches: 12. The CDR3 DNA follows: TGCAGCGTTCAGACAGGGGGGAACGCGTGGGCCAAAAACATTCAGTACTTC. Protein sequence: CSVQTGGNAWAKNIQYF. Complete variable domain (other parts from reference TRBV29-1 and TRBJ2-4): SAVISQKPSRDICQRGTSLTIQCQVDSQVTMMFWYRQQPGQSLTLIATANQGSEATYESGFVIDKFPISRPNLTFSTLTVSNMSPEDSSIYLCSVQTGGNAWAKNIQYFGAGTRLSVL.

The rearrangement uses TRBV6-5 and TRBJ1-2; 8 nucleotides agree with TRBD1. The V segment lost 5 bases and the J segment 7 bases; nucleotides outside the gene matches: 12. Germline CDR1 and CDR2: MNHEY and SVGAGI. CDR3 length: 15 amino acids. CDR3 bases: TGTGCCAGCAGTCACCCGCAGACAGGGGAGCGTGGCTACACCTTC. Translating it yields CASSHPQTGERGYTF.